This T cell receptor (beta chain) was identified in a study of T cells after yellow fever vaccination. Overall study findings and caveats: Clonotypes shared by both compartments, CD4 and CD8, made up a small share.

A 5'RACE template-switching step, the method used to make TCR cDNA, added a universal primer site and UMIs. TCRdb reprocessed the 5' RACE reads with MiXCR, giving one entry per CDR3 protein. This sample has 29,000 or so distinct CDR3 sequences, with 5% to 6% found just once. There are many counts of this clonotype. Its antigen remains unidentified. The V and J ends lost 8 bases and 5 bases respectively, with 6 bases between them. Germline V gives CDR1 SEHNR, CDR2 FQNEAQ (reference sequence). This CDR3 contains 11 residues. This chain joins TRBV7-9 and TRBJ2-2; D not resolved. The TCR comes from a man aged 30-40 years who received the YFV17D yellow fever vaccine. The sequencing here drew on CD8+ T cells sorted from PBMCs, taken 10 days after the yellow fever booster vaccination. The CDR3 reads CASQPTGELFF. CDR3 DNA sequence: TGTGCCAGCCAGCCGACCGGGGAGCTGTTTTTT.